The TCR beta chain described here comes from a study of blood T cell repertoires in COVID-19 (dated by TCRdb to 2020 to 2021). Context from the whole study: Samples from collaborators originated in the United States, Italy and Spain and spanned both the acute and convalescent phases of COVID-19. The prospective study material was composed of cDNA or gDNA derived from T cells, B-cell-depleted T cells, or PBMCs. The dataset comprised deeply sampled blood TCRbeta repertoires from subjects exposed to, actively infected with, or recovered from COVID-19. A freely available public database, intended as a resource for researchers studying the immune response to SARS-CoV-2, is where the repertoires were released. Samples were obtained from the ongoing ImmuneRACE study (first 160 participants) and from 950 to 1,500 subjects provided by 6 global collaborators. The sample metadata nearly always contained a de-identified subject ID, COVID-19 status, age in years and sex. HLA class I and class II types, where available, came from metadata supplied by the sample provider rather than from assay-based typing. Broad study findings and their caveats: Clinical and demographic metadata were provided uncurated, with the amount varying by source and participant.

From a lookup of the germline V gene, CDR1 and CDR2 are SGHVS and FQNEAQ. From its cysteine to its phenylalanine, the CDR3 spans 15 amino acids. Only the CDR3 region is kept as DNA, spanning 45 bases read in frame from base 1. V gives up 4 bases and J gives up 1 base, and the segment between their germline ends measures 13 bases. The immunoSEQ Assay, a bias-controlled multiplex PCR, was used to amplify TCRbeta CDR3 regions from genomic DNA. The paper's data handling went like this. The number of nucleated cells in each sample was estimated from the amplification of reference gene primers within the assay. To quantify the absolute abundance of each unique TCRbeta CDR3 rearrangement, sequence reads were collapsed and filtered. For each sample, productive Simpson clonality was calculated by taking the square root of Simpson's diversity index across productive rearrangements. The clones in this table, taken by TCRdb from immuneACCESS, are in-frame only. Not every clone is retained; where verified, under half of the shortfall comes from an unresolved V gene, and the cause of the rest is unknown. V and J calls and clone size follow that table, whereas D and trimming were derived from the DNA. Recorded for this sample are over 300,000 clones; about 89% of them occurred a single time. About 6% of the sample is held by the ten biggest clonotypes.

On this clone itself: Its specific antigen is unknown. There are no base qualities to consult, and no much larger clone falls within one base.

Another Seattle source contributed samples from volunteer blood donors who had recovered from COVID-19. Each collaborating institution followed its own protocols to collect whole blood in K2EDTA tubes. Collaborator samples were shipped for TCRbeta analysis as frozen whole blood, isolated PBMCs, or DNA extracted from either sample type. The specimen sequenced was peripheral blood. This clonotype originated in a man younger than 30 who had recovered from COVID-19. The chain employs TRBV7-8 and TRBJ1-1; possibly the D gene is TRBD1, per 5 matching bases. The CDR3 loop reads CASSSPSGRNTEAFF. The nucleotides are TGTGCCAGCAGCTCCCCGTCAGGGCGGAACACTGAAGCTTTCTTT.